This T cell receptor beta chain appears in the sequencing data of a study of T cell repertoires in cytomegalovirus infection. Overall study context: A matching HLA type, together with CMV infection, was signaled by public TCR beta signatures.

The CDR3 sequence is 15 residues long. V was clipped by 2 bases and J by 5 bases; unmatched bases: 6. Germline lookup yields CDR1 SGHTA and CDR2 FQGNSA. TCRdb redid the calling of the reads with MiXCR, one entry per CDR3 protein. Among approximately 180,000 distinct CDR3 sequences, roughly 17% were seen once, and the ten largest hold roughly 24%. The source is a human donor in good health (CMV status not recorded). Some clones in this sample may be carry-over from other donors' samples. The genes are TRBV7-2 and TRBJ2-7, with 10 bases lining up with TRBD1. Material for sequencing was CD8+ T cells from PBMCs. The CDR3 here is CASSLSGQGNDEQYF. DNA for the CDR3: TGTGCCAGCAGCTTATCGGGACAGGGGAACGACGAGCAGTACTTC. Variable domain in full (rest from reference TRBV7-2 and TRBJ2-7): GAGVSQSPSNKVTEKGKDVELRCDPISGHTALYWYRQSLGQGLEFLIYFQGNSAPDKSGLPSDRFSAERTGGSVSTLTIQRTQQEDSAVYLCASSLSGQGNDEQYFGPGTRLTVT.